This T cell receptor beta chain was obtained from a study of T cell responses to AZD1222 COVID-19 vaccine. Study-wide points: Clonal diversity may have been underestimated, and the donors were mostly white British, with more females than males. Following two doses of AZD1222, Spike-specific TCR breadth and depth rose. Spike as a whole was targeted by vaccine-associated CD4 TCRs, dominant at 160-218 and 743-854.

Method: immunoSEQ multiplex PCR; TCRdb's copy keeps in-frame clones and lacks some. The repertoire holds about 150,000 clones, with about nine tenths as singletons. Concerning this clone itself: The target antigen is unknown.

The J segment lost 3 bases and the V segment lost 2 bases, leaving 4 bases of the junction unmatched. CDR1 MNHNS and CDR2 SASEGT come from the germline V gene. The CDR3 covers 15 residues. Specimen: peripheral blood, collected 28 days after the second AZD1222 dose. The sequence derives from an adult who received the AZD1222 COVID-19 vaccine. The genes are TRBV6-1 and TRBJ2-7, with 10 bases matching TRBD2. In DNA form, the CDR3 reads TGTGCCAGCAGTGAACAGGGACTAGCGAACTACGAGCAGTACTTC. Encoded protein: CASSEQGLANYEQYF.